This T cell receptor beta chain was sequenced during a study of blood T cell repertoires in COVID-19. In the study overall: From T cells, B-cell-depleted T cells, or PBMCs came the material, which was cDNA or gDNA.

Assay used: immunoSEQ multiplex PCR; TCRdb lists only in-frame clones, some missing. The data hold tens of thousands of clones, with around 89% observed a single time. The sequence derives from a human donor in a cohort sampled during active COVID-19. Input material: peripheral blood.

CDR3 DNA sequence: TGTGCCAGCAGTGACTCGACAAACAATGAGCAGTTCTTC. This encodes CASSDSTNNEQFF. The chain carries TRBV6-4 and TRBJ2-1, with D uncertain. Trimming left V 0 bases short and J 5 bases short, with 5 bases between. This CDR3 spans 13 amino acids. Germline V gene sequence: CDR1 MRHNA, CDR2 SNTAGT.